The sequence of this T cell receptor beta chain was determined in a study of T cell responses to AZD1222 COVID-19 vaccine. Overall study: Second-dose intervals near 4 or 12 weeks were combined. Findings of the study overall: Seropositivity was recorded at baseline in only six AZD1222 recipients. After the peak T cell response, and only then, were repertoires sampled.

The CDR3 consists of 13 residues. Trimming left V 5 bases short and J 0 bases short, with 7 bases between. Germline CDR1 and CDR2: SEHNR and FQNEAQ (reference sequence). The repertoire was sequenced with immunoSEQ multiplex PCR; TCRdb's copy has only in-frame clones and lacks some. The sample consists of tens of thousands of clones, under 95% of them appearing once. Turning to this clone: What it binds is not known.

Sequences were derived from peripheral blood, sampled on day 0 of AZD1222 vaccination. The J gene is TRBJ1-1, the V gene TRBV7-9, with a tentative D call TRBD1 (5 bases). The origin of this receptor is an adult in good health. DNA for the CDR3: TGTGCCAGCAGCCGACAGCTGAACACTGAAGCTTTCTTT. This translates into CASSRQLNTEAFF.